These 23 T cell receptor beta chains were all obtained from the same sample, sequenced in a study of cytomegalovirus exposure and HLA in healthy donors. Both 60 Vbeta primers and 13 Jbeta primers went into the PCR. TCRdb keeps only in-frame clones here, not all; method: immunoSEQ multiplex PCR. The sample consists of about 180,000 clones, approximately 80% of them appearing once. The specimen sequenced was PBMCs. These receptors were taken from a man in his sixties in good health and CMV-seronegative.

The chain couples TRBV19 to TRBJ1-6, with D hard to call. The V gene's germline CDR1 is LNHDA and CDR2 SQIVND (reference sequence). The V and J ends lost 6 bases and 7 bases respectively, with 19 bases between them. The CDR3 loop spans 16 amino acids. The CDR3 spells CASSLGGSSINSPLHF. DNA for the CDR3: TGTGCCAGTAGCCTTGGCGGGAGCAGCATCAATTCACCCCTCCACTTT.

The chain carries TRBV6-6 and TRBJ1-2, with TRBD1 matching over 8 bases. Unmatched junction bases numbered 13, after V lost 6 bases and J lost 7 bases. Germline V gene data show CDR1 as MNHNY and CDR2 as SVGAGI (reference sequence). This CDR3 contains 15 residues. The DNA for the CDR3 is TGTGCCAGCAGCCCCCCTGGACAGGGATGGGGTGGCTACACCTTC. Protein: CASSPPGQGWGGYTF.

The rearrangement uses TRBV6-6 and TRBJ2-7; D is unclear. V was trimmed by 3 bases and J by 6 bases, leaving 9 bases between them. The CDR3 covers 12 residues. The germline V gene has CDR1 MNHNY and CDR2 SVGAGI (reference sequence). DNA of the CDR3: TGTGCCAGCAGTTATGGAGTAGCCGAGCAGTACTTC. Translated, it gives CASSYGVAEQYF.

The chain has TRBV29-1 and TRBJ1-2; no firm D call. V lost 4 bases and J lost 4, with 7 bases in between. CDR3 length: 11 residues. Germline V gene sequence: CDR1 SQVTM, CDR2 ANQGSEA. CDR3 amino acids: CSVGGGYGYTF. In nucleotides, the CDR3 is TGCAGCGTTGGGGGAGGCTATGGCTACACCTTC.

The V gene is TRBV5-5, the J gene TRBJ1-5; a weak D match, TRBD1 (6 bases). This CDR3 is 14 amino acids long. Germline CDR1 and CDR2: SGHKS and YYEKEE (reference sequence). V lost 5 bases and J lost 1, with 10 bases in between. CDR3 coding DNA: TGTGCCAGCAGTTCACAGGGAAGCAATCAGCCCCAGCATTTT. Translation: CASSSQGSNQPQHF.

The V and J genes are TRBV7-2 and TRBJ2-1, with TRBD2 matching over 10 bases. CDR1 and CDR2 (germline): SGHTA, FQGNSA. V shed 5 bases, J shed 2 bases, and the junction held 6 bases outside the gene matches. This CDR3 region has 16 residues. CDR3 sequence reads: CASSLSGRRTYNEQFF. CDR3 in DNA: TGTGCCAGCAGCCTTAGCGGGAGGAGGACCTACAATGAGCAGTTCTTC.

In regard to this clone: A read error may produce the germline difference seen at one junction end. CDR3 sequence reads: CSSSLGSGGNTEAFF. The CDR3, as DNA: TGTTCCAGCAGCTTAGGTTCGGGGGGGAACACTGAAGCTTTCTTT. V is TRBV7-9 and J is TRBJ1-1, with D possibly matching TRBD1 (5 bases). The CDR3 extends over 15 amino acids. The V gene's germline CDR1 is SEHNR and CDR2 FQNEAQ (reference sequence).

This clone was counted a few times. The rearrangement links TRBV4-3 to TRBJ2-7; no reliable D call. This CDR3 is built from 14 residues. Germline V gene data show CDR1 as LGHNA and CDR2 as YSLEER. Trimming took off 0 bases at V and 2 bases at J, with 8 bases between the two ends. CDR3 region: CASSQDFRAYEQYF. The CDR3 nucleotides are TGCGCCAGCAGCCAAGATTTCCGCGCCTACGAGCAGTACTTC.

The chain employs TRBV6-5 and TRBJ2-5; D is possibly TRBD2 (5 bases). The J call may be incorrect, as the DNA end agrees better with TRBJ2-7. The germline gives CDR1 MNHEY, CDR2 SVGAGI. The CDR3 covers 15 residues. The CDR3 sequence: CASSYSYSGNYEQYF. CDR3 in DNA: TGTGCCAGCAGTTACTCTTATTCGGGGAACTACGAGCAGTACTTC.

The chain carries TRBV5-4 and TRBJ1-5, with D perhaps TRBD1 (6 bases). V lost 0 bases and J 4 bases, leaving 11 bases between the germline ends. CDR3 length equals 15 residues. Germline assignment: CDR1 SGHNT and CDR2 YYREEE (reference sequence). The CDR3 DNA reads TGTGCCAGCAGCTTGGGAGGGGACATGAATCAGCCCCAGCATTTT. As protein: CASSLGGDMNQPQHF.

The V call is TRBV6-1, the J call TRBJ2-4; 7 bases match TRBD2. CDR1 and CDR2 (germline): MNHNS, SASEGT. The CDR3 is made up of 11 amino acids. V shed 4 bases and J 9 bases; nucleotides not matched to a gene: 0. In nucleotides, the CDR3 is TGTGCCAGCAGTGGCGGGAGCATTCAGTACTTC. It specifies CASSGGSIQYF.

The J gene is TRBJ1-5, the V gene TRBV19; no reliable D call. Germline values: CDR1 LNHDA, CDR2 SQIVND (reference sequence). Deletions cut 8 bases from V and 4 bases from J, with 6 bases between. The CDR3 has 11 residues. The CDR3 here is CASGENQPQHF. The CDR3 DNA sequence: TGTGCCAGTGGAGAAAATCAGCCCCAGCATTTT.

The rearrangement links TRBV6-1 to TRBJ2-2; D is undetermined. V was shortened by 1 base and J by 5 bases, with 14 bases between the two germline ends. The CDR3 length is 16 residues. Germline CDR1 and CDR2: MNHNS and SASEGT. The CDR3 nucleotides read TGTGCCAGCAGTGAAGATTTGGGCCTCGAAACCGGGGAGCTGTTTTTT. Translation: CASSEDLGLETGELFF.

The chain uses TRBV10-3 and TRBJ2-7; 10 bases map to TRBD1. Germline V gene data show CDR1 as ENHRY and CDR2 as SYGVKD. Trimming cost V 3 bases and J 7 bases; bases outside gene matches: 6. This CDR3 has 14 amino acids. The CDR3 loop reads CAISEPTGGWEQYF. The CDR3 DNA follows: TGTGCCATCAGTGAACCGACAGGGGGCTGGGAGCAGTACTTC.

CDR3 protein: CASSLATRSVDTGELFF. Written as DNA, the CDR3 is TGCGCCAGCAGCTTGGCCACTAGAAGTGTGGACACCGGGGAGCTGTTTTTT. The gene calls are TRBV5-1 and TRBJ2-2; D might be TRBD2 (5 bases). Trimming took 0 bases from V and 3 from J, leaving 15 bases between them. The germline V gene has CDR1 SGHRS and CDR2 YFSETQ. The CDR3 covers 17 residues.

The rearrangement links TRBV2 to TRBJ2-7; tentatively, D is TRBD2 (5 bases). V was clipped by 4 bases and J by 0 bases, with 13 bases between them. Germline V gene data show CDR1 as SNHLY and CDR2 as FYNNEI. This CDR3 contains 15 residues. Written as DNA, the CDR3 is TGTGCCAGCAGTGGGACTGGGATCAGCTCCTACGAGCAGTACTTC. It yields the protein CASSGTGISSYEQYF.

The chain joins TRBV6-5 to TRBJ2-7, with D perhaps matching TRBD1 (5 bases). Looked up from germline, CDR1 is MNHEY and CDR2 is SVGAGI. Trimming removed 2 bases at V and 3 bases at J, with 11 bases between. This CDR3 has 14 amino acids. DNA of the CDR3: TGTGCCAGCAGTTACGGGCAGGGAATCTACGAGCAGTACTTC. Its protein is CASSYGQGIYEQYF.

This chain connects TRBV4-2 to TRBJ2-7, with 12 bases aligning to TRBD2. Trimming cost V 1 base and J 2 bases; bases outside gene matches: 6. Germline CDR1 reads LGHNA; CDR2 reads YNFKEQ. The CDR3 spans 17 residues. The chain's CDR3 is CASSQGLAGGPPYEQYF. CDR3 nucleotide sequence: TGTGCCAGCAGCCAAGGGCTAGCGGGAGGGCCGCCCTACGAGCAGTACTTC.

The rearrangement uses TRBV6-4 and TRBJ2-1, with 13 bases fitting TRBD2. Germline assignment: CDR1 MRHNA and CDR2 SNTAGT. This CDR3 spans 15 amino acids. J was trimmed by 5 bases and V by 5 bases; bases with no gene match: 3. For the CDR3, the DNA is TGTGCCAGCAGTACCGGGACTAGCGGGGACAATGAGCAGTTCTTC. Its protein product is CASSTGTSGDNEQFF.

The chain combines TRBV18 with TRBJ2-5; 7 nucleotides agree with TRBD1. Germline trimming cut 1 base from V and 4 bases from J; bases unmatched to any gene: 6. Germline assignment: CDR1 KGHSH and CDR2 LQKENI. The CDR3 contains 15 residues. CDR3 nucleotides: TGTGCCAGCTCACCACGGGGGACAGAAGGAGAGACCCAGTACTTC. Encoded protein: CASSPRGTEGETQYF. Drawing the rest from reference TRBV18 and TRBJ2-5, the complete variable domain is NAGVMQNPRHLVRRRGQEARLRCSPMKGHSHVYWYRQLPEEGLKFMVYLQKENIIDESGMPKERFSAEFPKEGPSILRIQQVVRGDSAAYFCASSPRGTEGETQYFGPGTRLLVL.

CDR3 nucleotide sequence: TGTGCCAGTAGTACCACCGGCGTAGCAGTTAATTCACCCCTCCACTTT. Translating it yields CASSTTGVAVNSPLHF. This chain uses TRBV19 with TRBJ1-6, with no clear D. This CDR3 has 16 residues. Trimming cost V 4 bases and J 6 bases, with 16 bases left between them. Germline assignment: CDR1 LNHDA and CDR2 SQIVND (reference sequence).

The CDR3 DNA is TGTGCCAGCAGTGACCCGGGACAGGGGAAAAGGGCTGAAGCTTTCTTT. This encodes CASSDPGQGKRAEAFF. The chain has TRBV2 and TRBJ1-1, with 10 bases that match TRBD1. The CDR3 sequence is 16 residues long. Germline CDR1 SNHLY, CDR2 FYNNEI. The trim removed 3 bases at V and 6 bases at J, leaving 10 bases unmatched.

This clone appeared a single time. The chain is built from TRBV7-2 and TRBJ2-7; D ambiguous. The CDR3 has 11 residues. V was cut by 6 bases and J by 7 bases, with 10 bases left in between. The germline gives CDR1 SGHTA, CDR2 FQGNSA. The CDR3 sequence: CASSLQWEQYF. CDR3 DNA: TGTGCCAGCAGTCTGCAGTGGGAGCAGTACTTC.